A selection of T cell receptor beta chains follows, all from one sample in a study of blood T cells in healthy people across ages. A single record per CDR3 protein comes from TCRdb applying MiXCR to the 5' RACE reads. The sample carries around 600,000 distinct CDR3 sequences, 40% to 55% recorded once. The sample taken for sequencing was blood. These receptors were obtained from an elderly man in good health. CDR3s include the opening cysteine and the closing phenylalanine or tryptophan. A D gene is named only where the DNA matches it firmly. A clone size is listed for some rows: how often the clone was seen (once, few, many), or a class if it is expanded.

V,J,D,size,DNA,CDR3
TRBV7-2,TRBJ2-5,TRBD2,few,TGTGCCAGCAGCTTAGTGGGTAGCGGGAGGTTAGGGGAGACCCAGTACTTC,CASSLVGSGRLGETQYF
TRBV5-6,TRBJ2-1,TRBD1,few,TGTGCCAGCAGCTACAACAGGGGATTGAGGAATGAGCAGTTCTTC,CASSYNRGLRNEQFF
TRBV6-5,TRBJ2-3,NA,many,TGTGCCAGCAGCAGACTAGAGGGGACAGATACGCAGTATTTT,CASSRLEGTDTQYF
TRBV27,TRBJ2-1,NA,few,TGTGCCAGCAGTTTAGGCGGAGGCTTCTACAATGAGCAGTTCTTC,CASSLGGGFYNEQFF
TRBV4-3,TRBJ1-5,TRBD1,NA,TGCGCCAGCAGCCCCACAGGGGATACTCAGCCCCAGCATTTT,CASSPTGDTQPQHF
TRBV18,TRBJ1-2,NA,NA,TGTGCCAGCTCACTACCTATGAATGGCTACACCTTC,CASSLPMNGYTF
TRBV6-6,TRBJ2-5,TRBD2,many,TGTGCCAGCAGTTATGGACTAGCGGGGGGCGGTGAGACCCAGTACTTC,CASSYGLAGGGETQYF
TRBV24-1,TRBJ2-3,TRBD1,NA,TGTGCCACAAGCGGGACAGGGGTCACAGATACGCAGTATTTT,CATSGTGVTDTQYF
TRBV2,TRBJ2-5,TRBD2,NA,TGTGCCAGCAAACGTCAGCGGGGTTATCAAGAGACCCAGTACTTC,CASKRQRGYQETQYF
TRBV4-1,TRBJ2-7,TRBD1,NA,TGCGCCAGCAGCCACCGACAGGGACGGACCTACGAGCAGTACTTC,CASSHRQGRTYEQYF
TRBV27,TRBJ1-2,NA,NA,TGTGCCAGCAGTGCCCGGGCCGGTCGGTCTAACTATGGCTACACCTTC,CASSARAGRSNYGYTF
TRBV10-3,TRBJ2-5,TRBD1,few,TGTGCCATCAGCGGACAGGGGGCGGAAGAGCAGTACTTC,CAISGQGAEEQYF
TRBV7-2,TRBJ2-7,NA,NA,TGTGCCAGCAGCTTAGGCGCTGGAGGGGAGTGCGAGCAGTACTTC,CASSLGAGGECEQYF
TRBV7-2,TRBJ2-7,NA,NA,TGTGCCAGCAGCTTGCAGGGGCTGGGGGAGCAGTACTTC,CASSLQGLGEQYF
TRBV6-5,TRBJ2-1,NA,many,TGTGCCAGCAGTTACGAGTACTCAGCCGGGGAGCAGTTCTTC,CASSYEYSAGEQFF
TRBV20-1,TRBJ2-3,TRBD2,NA,TGCAGTGCCGCACTAGCGGGAGCCTCCACAGATACGCAGTATTTT,CSAALAGASTDTQYF
TRBV29-1,TRBJ1-2,TRBD1,NA,TGCAGCGTTGAACGGGACAGGGGCAACTATGGCTACACCTTC,CSVERDRGNYGYTF
TRBV20-1,TRBJ2-7,NA,few,TGCAGTGCTAGGCGCCGAAGCTCCTACGAGCAGTACTTC,CSARRRSSYEQYF
TRBV20-1,TRBJ2-7,TRBD2,NA,TGCAGTGCTAGAGCTGCGGGGGTGTCCTACGAGCAGTACTTC,CSARAAGVSYEQYF
TRBV7-3,TRBJ1-4,NA,NA,TGTGCCAGCAGCTTAACCCTAAGAGTCGATAAATTTAATGAAAAACTGTTTTTT,CASSLTLRVDKFNEKLFF
TRBV6-6,TRBJ2-5,NA,many,TGTGCCAGCAGTTACGACTCGGGGTCCCACCAAGAGACCCAGTACTTC,CASSYDSGSHQETQYF
TRBV5-5,TRBJ1-4,TRBD1,NA,TGTGCCAGCAGCTTGCTGGGACAGCCTAATGAAAAACTGTTTTTT,CASSLLGQPNEKLFF
TRBV7-2,TRBJ2-1,NA,few,TGTGCCAGCAGCTTTGGACGGTCAGCTCATGAGCAGTTCTTC,CASSFGRSAHEQFF
TRBV20-1,TRBJ2-5,NA,NA,TGCAGTGCTAGAGATGAGCTCCAAGAGACCCAGTACTTC,CSARDELQETQYF
TRBV6-1,TRBJ2-3,NA,NA,TGTGCCAGCAGTGATAGTCGGGGAGTGAACACAGATACGCAGTATTTT,CASSDSRGVNTDTQYF
TRBV5-1,TRBJ2-1,NA,many,TGCGCCAGCAGCTTTGGTGACTATCGCTCCTACAATGAGCAGTTCTTC,CASSFGDYRSYNEQFF
TRBV10-3,TRBJ1-1,TRBD1,NA,TGTGCCATCAGTGGGCGCATCACAGGGGATTCCGCTGAAGCTTTCTTT,CAISGRITGDSAEAFF
TRBV7-2,TRBJ1-2,NA,few,TGTGCCAGCAGCTCTTCGAGGGGGGACTATGGCTACACCTTC,CASSSSRGDYGYTF
TRBV9,TRBJ2-3,TRBD2,NA,TGTGCCAGCAGCGTTAGCGGGGCTAACTCAGATACGCAGTATTTT,CASSVSGANSDTQYF
TRBV7-2,TRBJ1-4,NA,NA,TGTGCCAGCAGCTTTGGGGCCGCGGGGTCTAATGAAAAACTGTTTTTT,CASSFGAAGSNEKLFF
TRBV4-3,TRBJ2-7,TRBD2,NA,TGCGCCAGCAGCCAAGAGACTAGCGGTTACTACGAGCAGTACTTC,CASSQETSGYYEQYF
TRBV20-1,TRBJ2-7,NA,few,TGCAGTGCTAGAGATATGAAGGACGAGCAGTACTTC,CSARDMKDEQYF
TRBV5-1,TRBJ2-3,NA,NA,TGCGCCAGCAGCTTGGCCATTTCCTCTGGGCAGACCACAGATACGCAGTATTTT,CASSLAISSGQTTDTQYF
TRBV5-1,TRBJ2-7,TRBD1,NA,TGCGCCAGCAGCCTTACGACAGGGAGCCACGAGCAGTACTTC,CASSLTTGSHEQYF
TRBV28,TRBJ2-1,TRBD2,NA,TGTGCCAGCAGTCCCCCTAGCGGGTCACAGTTCTTC,CASSPPSGSQFF
TRBV29-1,TRBJ2-2,TRBD2,once,TGCAGCGTTGTCCGCGGGAGGGACGGGGAGCTGTTTTTT,CSVVRGRDGELFF
TRBV30,TRBJ2-7,NA,NA,TGTGCCTGGAGTGTACGGGACAAATCCGAGCAGTACTTC,CAWSVRDKSEQYF
TRBV28,TRBJ1-5,NA,NA,TGTGCCAGCAGTTTAATGACGGGGCTAACCACACAGCCCCAGCATTTT,CASSLMTGLTTQPQHF
TRBV6-6,TRBJ2-7,NA,many,TGTGCCAGCAGTTGGATTAGCGCCAACTCCTACGAGCAGTACTTC,CASSWISANSYEQYF
TRBV9,TRBJ1-4,NA,NA,TGTGCCAGCAGCGTTCATGGGCAGGGTGAAAAACTGTTTTTT,CASSVHGQGEKLFF